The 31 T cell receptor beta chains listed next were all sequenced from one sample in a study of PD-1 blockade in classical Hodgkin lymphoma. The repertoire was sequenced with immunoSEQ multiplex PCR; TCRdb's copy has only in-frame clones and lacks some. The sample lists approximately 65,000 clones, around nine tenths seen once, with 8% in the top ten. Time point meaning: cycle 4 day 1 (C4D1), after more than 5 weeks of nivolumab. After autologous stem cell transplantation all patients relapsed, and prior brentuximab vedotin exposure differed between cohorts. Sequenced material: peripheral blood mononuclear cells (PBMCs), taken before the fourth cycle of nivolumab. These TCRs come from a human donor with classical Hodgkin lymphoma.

The CDR3 loop is CAISHPGGPEETQYF. The CDR3 nucleotides read TGTGCCATCAGTCACCCGGGGGGGCCAGAAGAGACCCAGTACTTC. The chain combines TRBV10-3 with TRBJ2-5; TRBD2 matches 8 bases. This CDR3 spans 15 amino acids. Germline CDR1 and CDR2: ENHRY and SYGVKD. J lost 3 bases, V lost 5 bases, and 8 bases had no gene match.

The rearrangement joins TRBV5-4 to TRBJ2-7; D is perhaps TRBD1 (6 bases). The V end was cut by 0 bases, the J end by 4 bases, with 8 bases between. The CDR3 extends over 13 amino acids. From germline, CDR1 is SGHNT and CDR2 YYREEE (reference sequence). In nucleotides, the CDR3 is TGTGCCAGCAGCTTGGTTGACAGGTACGAGCAGTACTTC. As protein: CASSLVDRYEQYF.

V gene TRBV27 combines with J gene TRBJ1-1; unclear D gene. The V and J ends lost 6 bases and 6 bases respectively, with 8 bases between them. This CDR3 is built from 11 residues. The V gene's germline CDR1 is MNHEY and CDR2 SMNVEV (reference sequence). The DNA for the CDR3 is TGTGCCAGCAGGGTCGGACCTGAAGCTTTCTTT. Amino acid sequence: CASRVGPEAFF.

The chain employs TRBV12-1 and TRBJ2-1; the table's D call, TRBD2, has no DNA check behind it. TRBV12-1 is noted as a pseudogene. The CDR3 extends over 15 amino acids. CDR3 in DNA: TGTGCCAGCAGCCCGCGGAGGGCCCTTTGCAATGAGCAGTTCTTC. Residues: CASSPRRALCNEQFF.

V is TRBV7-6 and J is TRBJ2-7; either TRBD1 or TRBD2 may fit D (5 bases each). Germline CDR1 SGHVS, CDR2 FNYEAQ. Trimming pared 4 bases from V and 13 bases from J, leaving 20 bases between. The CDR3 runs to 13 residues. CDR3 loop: CASSSTGTLGIYF. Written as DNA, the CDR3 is TGTGCCAGCAGCTCAACCGGGACCTTAGGTATATACTTC.

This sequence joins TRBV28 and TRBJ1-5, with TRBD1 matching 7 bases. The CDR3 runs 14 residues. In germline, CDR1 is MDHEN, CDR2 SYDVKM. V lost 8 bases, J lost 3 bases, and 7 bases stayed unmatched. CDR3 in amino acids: CASCPGQVNQPQHF. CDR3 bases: TGTGCCAGCTGCCCCGGACAGGTCAATCAGCCCCAGCATTTT. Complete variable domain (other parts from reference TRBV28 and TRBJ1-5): DVKVTQSSRYLVKRTGEKVFLECVQDMDHENMFWYRQDPGLGLRLIYFSYDVKMKEKGDIPEGYSVSREKKERFSLILESASTNQTSMYLCASCPGQVNQPQHFGDGTRLSIL.

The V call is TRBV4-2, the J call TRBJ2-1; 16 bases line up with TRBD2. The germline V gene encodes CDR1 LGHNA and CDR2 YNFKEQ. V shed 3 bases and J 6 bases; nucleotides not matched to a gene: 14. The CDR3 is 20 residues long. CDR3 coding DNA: TGTGCCAGCAGCCATACCCCGGGACTAGCGGGAGGGCGAGCACGCAATGAGCAGTTCTTC. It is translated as CASSHTPGLAGGRARNEQFF.

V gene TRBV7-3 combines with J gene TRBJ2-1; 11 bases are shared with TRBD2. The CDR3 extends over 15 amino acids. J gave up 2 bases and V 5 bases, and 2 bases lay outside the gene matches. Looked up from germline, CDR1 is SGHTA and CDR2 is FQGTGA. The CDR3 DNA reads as TGTGCCAGCAGCCTACTAGCGGGAGCCTACAATGAGCAGTTCTTC. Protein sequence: CASSLLAGAYNEQFF.

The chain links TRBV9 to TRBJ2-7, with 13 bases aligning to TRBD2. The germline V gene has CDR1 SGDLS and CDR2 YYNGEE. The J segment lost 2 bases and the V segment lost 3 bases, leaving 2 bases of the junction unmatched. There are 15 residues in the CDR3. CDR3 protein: CASSGGTSGAYEQYF. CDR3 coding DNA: TGTGCCAGCAGCGGAGGGACTAGCGGGGCCTACGAGCAGTACTTC.

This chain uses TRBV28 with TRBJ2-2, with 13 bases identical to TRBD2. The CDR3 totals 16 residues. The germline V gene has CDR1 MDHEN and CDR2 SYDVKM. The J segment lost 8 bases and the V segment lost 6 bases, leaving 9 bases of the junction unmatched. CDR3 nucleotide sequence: TGTGCCAGCAGCCAGCGGACTAGCGGGAGTAGGGGGGAGCTGTTTTTT. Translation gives CASSQRTSGSRGELFF.

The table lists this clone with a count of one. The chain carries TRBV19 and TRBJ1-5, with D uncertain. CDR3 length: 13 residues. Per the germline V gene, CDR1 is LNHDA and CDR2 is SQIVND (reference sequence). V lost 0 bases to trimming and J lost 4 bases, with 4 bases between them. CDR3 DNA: TGTGCCAGTAGTATAGAGGGGAATCAGCCCCAGCATTTT. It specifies CASSIEGNQPQHF.

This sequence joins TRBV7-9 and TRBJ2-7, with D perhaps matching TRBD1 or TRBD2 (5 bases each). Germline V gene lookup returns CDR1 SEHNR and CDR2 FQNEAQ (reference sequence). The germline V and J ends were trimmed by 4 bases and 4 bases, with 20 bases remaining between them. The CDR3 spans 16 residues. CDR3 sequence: CASSSMTGTIPYEQYF. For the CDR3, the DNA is TGTGCCAGCAGCTCGATGACCGGGACCATTCCTTACGAGCAGTACTTC.

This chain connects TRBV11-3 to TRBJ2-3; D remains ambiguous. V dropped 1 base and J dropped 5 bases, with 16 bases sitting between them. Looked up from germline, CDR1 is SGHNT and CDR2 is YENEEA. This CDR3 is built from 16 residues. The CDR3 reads CASSLGARDDLDTQYF. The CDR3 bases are TGTGCCAGCAGCTTAGGGGCACGCGATGACTTAGATACGCAGTATTTT.

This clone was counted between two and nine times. In DNA, the CDR3 is TGCGCCAGCCGAGTCAGAACGAACACTGAAGCTTTCTTT. Its translation is CASRVRTNTEAFF. The chain uses TRBV5-1 and TRBJ1-1; no clear D. Trimming left V 7 bases short and J 1 base short, with 11 bases between. Germline-derived CDR1 and CDR2 are SGHRS and YFSETQ. This CDR3 is 13 amino acids long.

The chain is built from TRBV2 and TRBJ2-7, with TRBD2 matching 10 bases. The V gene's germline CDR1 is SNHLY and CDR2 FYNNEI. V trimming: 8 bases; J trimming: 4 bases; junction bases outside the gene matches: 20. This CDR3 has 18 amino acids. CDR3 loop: CASEGVPSGGADAYEQYF. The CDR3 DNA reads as TGTGCCAGCGAGGGGGTCCCCAGCGGGGGGGCCGATGCTTACGAGCAGTACTTC.

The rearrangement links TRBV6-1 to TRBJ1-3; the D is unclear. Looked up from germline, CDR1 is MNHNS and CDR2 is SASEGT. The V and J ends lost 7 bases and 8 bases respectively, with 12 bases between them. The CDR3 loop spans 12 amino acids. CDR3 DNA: TGTGCCAGCACGAGGGCAAGGGACACCATATATTTT. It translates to CASTRARDTIYF.

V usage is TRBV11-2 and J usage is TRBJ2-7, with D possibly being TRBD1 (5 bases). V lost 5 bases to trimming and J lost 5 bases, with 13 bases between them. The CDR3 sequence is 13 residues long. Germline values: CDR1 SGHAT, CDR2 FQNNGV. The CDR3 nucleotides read TGTGCCAGCAGCGGAACCAGGGCCCACGAGCAGTACTTC. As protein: CASSGTRAHEQYF.

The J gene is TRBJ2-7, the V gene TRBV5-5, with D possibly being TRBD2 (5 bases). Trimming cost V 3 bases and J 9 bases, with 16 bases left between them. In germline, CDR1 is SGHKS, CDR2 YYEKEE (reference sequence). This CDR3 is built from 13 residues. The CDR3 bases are TGTGCCAGCAGCTCCCTGGGTGCGGGTGGGCAGTACTTC. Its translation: CASSSLGAGGQYF.

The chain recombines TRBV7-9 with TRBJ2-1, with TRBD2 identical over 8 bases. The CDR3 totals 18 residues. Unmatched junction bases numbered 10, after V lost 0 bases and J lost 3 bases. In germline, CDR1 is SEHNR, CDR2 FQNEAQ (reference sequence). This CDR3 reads CASSLARLTGTSYNEQFF. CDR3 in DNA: TGTGCCAGCAGCTTAGCGCGCTTAACCGGGACTAGCTACAATGAGCAGTTCTTC.

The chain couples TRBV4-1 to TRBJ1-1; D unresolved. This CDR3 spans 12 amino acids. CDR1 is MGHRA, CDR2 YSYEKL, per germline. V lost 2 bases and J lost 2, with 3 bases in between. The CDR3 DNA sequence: TGCGCCAGCAGCCAACCCAACACTGAAGCTTTCTTT. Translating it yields CASSQPNTEAFF.

The DNA for the CDR3 is TGTGCCAGCAGCCAAGAGACAGGGATTAATGAAAAACTGTTTTTT. Residues: CASSQETGINEKLFF. The chain couples TRBV16 to TRBJ1-4; 7 positions agree with TRBD1. Germline CDR1 reads KGHSY; CDR2 reads FQNENV. Trimming at V came to 2 bases and at J to 4 bases, leaving 4 bases not matched to a gene. CDR3 length equals 15 residues.

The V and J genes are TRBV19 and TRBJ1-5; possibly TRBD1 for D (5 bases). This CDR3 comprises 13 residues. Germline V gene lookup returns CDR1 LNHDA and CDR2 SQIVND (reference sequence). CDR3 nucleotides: TGTGGCTGTGGGGCAGGGAAAACTCAGCCCCAGCATTTT. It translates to CGCGAGKTQPQHF.

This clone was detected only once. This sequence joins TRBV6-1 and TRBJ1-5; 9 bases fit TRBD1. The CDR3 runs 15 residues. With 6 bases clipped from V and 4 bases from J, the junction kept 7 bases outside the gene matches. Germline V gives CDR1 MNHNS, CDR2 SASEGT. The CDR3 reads CASRGDRAGNQPQHF. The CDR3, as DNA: TGTGCCAGCAGAGGGGACAGGGCTGGTAATCAGCCCCAGCATTTT.

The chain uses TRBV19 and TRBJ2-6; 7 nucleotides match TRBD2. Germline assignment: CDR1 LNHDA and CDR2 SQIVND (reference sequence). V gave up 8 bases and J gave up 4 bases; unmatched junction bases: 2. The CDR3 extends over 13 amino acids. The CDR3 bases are TGTGCCAGTCGGGGGGAGGGGGCCAACGTCCTGACTTTC. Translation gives CASRGEGANVLTF. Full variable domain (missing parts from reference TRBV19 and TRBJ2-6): DGGITQSPKYLFRKEGQNVTLSCEQNLNHDAMYWYRQDPGQGLRLIYYSQIVNDFQKGDIAEGYSVSREKKESFPLTVTSAQKNPTAFYLCASRGEGANVLTFGAGSRLTVL.

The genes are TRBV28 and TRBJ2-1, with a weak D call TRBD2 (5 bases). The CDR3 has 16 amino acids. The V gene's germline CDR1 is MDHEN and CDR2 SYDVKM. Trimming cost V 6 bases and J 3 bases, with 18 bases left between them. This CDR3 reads CASSPDEGADYNEQFF. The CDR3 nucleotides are TGTGCCAGCAGCCCTGATGAGGGTGCTGACTACAATGAGCAGTTCTTC.

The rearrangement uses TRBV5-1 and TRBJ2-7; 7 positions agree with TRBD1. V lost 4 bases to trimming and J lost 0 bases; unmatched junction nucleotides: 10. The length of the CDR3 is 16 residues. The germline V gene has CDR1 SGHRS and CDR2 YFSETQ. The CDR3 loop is CASSQLRDRSSYEQYF. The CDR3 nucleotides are TGCGCCAGCAGCCAACTCCGGGACAGAAGCTCCTACGAGCAGTACTTC.

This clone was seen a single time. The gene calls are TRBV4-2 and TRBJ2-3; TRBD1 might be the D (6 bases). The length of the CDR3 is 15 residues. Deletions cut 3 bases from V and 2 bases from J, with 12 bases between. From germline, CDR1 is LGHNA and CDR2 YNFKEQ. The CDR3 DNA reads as TGTGCCAGCAGCCAGCTGGACAGCGACACAGATACGCAGTATTTT. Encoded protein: CASSQLDSDTDTQYF.

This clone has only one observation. CDR3 sequence: CASSLSDGAYEQYF. For the CDR3, the DNA is TGTGCCAGCAGTTTATCGGACGGAGCCTACGAGCAGTACTTC. V is TRBV27 and J is TRBJ2-7; no clear D gene. Germline CDR1 reads MNHEY; CDR2 reads SMNVEV (reference sequence). CDR3 size: 14 residues. The V end was cut by 0 bases, the J end by 2 bases, with 8 bases between.

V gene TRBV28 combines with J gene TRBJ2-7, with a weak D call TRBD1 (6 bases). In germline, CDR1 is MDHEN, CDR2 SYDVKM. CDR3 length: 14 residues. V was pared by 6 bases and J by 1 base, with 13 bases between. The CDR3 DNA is TGTGCCAGCAGGGAAGGACAGAATTCCTACGAGCAGTACTTC. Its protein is CASREGQNSYEQYF.

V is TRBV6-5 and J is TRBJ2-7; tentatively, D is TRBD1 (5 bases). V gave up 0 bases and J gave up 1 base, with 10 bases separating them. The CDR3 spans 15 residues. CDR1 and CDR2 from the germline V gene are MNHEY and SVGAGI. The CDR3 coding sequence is TGTGCCAGCAGTTACTCGCGACAGCTATCCTACGAGCAGTACTTC. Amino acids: CASSYSRQLSYEQYF.

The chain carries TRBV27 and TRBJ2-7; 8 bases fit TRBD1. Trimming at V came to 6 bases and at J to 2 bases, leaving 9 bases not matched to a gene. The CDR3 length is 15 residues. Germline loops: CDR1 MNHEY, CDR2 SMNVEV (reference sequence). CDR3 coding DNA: TGTGCCAGCAGGCCTCCCCGGACAGGGCCCTACGAGCAGTACTTC. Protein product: CASRPPRTGPYEQYF.